The TCR beta chain described here comes from a study of T cells in Graves' hyperthyroidism and ophthalmopathy. Study findings and constraints: Blood also showed most of the thyroid clonotypes that were expanded above 0.001.

TCR beta CDR3 region amplification was performed from RNA transcripts. With the HTBI primer set, the TCR CDR3 went through a first round of RT-PCR. TCRdb processed the multiplex PCR reads anew with MiXCR; each CDR3 protein has one entry. This table has about 380,000 distinct CDR3 sequences, approximately 15% appearing once. With respect to this clonotype: Its antigen is unidentified.

Trimming removed 5 bases from V and 2 bases from J; junction bases left unmatched: 6. CDR1 is SGHNT and CDR2 is YENEEA in the germline V gene. The CDR3 covers 14 residues. The TCR originated in a woman aged 55 to 70 with Graves' hyperthyroidism. Input material: blood. The chain uses TRBV11-3 and TRBJ2-7; 7 positions match TRBD2. CDR3 in DNA: TGTGCCAGCAGCAAGGGACTACAAGCCTACGAGCAGTACTTC. This codes for CASSKGLQAYEQYF. Looking up the rest from reference TRBV11-3 and TRBJ2-7 gives the full variable domain: EAGVVQSPRYKIIEKKQPVAFWCNPISGHNTLYWYLQNLGQGPELLIRYENEEAVDDSQLPKDRFSAERLKGVDSTLKIQPAELGDSAVYLCASSKGLQAYEQYFGPGTRLTVT.